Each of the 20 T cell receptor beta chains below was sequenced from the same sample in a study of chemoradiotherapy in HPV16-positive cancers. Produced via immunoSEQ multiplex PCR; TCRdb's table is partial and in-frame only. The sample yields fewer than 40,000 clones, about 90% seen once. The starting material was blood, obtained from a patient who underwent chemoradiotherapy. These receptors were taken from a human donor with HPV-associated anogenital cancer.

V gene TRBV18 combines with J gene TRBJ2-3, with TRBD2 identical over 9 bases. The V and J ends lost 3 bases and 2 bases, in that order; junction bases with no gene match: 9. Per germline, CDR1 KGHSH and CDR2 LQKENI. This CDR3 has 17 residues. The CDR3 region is CASSPQRLAEFTDTQYF. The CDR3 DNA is TGTGCCAGCTCACCTCAACGACTAGCGGAGTTCACAGATACGCAGTATTTT. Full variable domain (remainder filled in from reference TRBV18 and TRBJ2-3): NAGVMQNPRHLVRRRGQEARLRCSPMKGHSHVYWYRQLPEEGLKFMVYLQKENIIDESGMPKERFSAEFPKEGPSILRIQQVVRGDSAAYFCASSPQRLAEFTDTQYFGPGTRLTVL.

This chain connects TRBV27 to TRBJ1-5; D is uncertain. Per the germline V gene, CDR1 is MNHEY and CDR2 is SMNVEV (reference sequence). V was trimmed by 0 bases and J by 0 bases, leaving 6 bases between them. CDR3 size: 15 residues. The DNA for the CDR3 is TGTGCCAGCAGTTTATCTCTGTATAGCAATCAGCCCCAGCATTTT. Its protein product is CASSLSLYSNQPQHF.

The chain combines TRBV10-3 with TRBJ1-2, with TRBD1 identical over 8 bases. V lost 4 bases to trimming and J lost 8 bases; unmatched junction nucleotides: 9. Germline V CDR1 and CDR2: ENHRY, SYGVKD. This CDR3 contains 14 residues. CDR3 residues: CAISASTDREGYTF. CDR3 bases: TGTGCCATCAGTGCATCGACGGACAGGGAAGGCTACACCTTC.

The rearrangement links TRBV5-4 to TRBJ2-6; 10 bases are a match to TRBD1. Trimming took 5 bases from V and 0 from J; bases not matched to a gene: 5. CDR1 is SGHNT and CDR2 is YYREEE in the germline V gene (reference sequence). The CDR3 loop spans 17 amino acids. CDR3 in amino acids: CASRTGTGASGANVLTF. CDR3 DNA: TGTGCCAGCAGGACCGGGACAGGGGCCTCTGGGGCCAACGTCCTGACTTTC.

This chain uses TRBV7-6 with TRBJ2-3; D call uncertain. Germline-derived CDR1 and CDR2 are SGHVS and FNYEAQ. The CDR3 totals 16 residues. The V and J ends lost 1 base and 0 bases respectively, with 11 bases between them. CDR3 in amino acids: CASSLGVGSSTDTQYF. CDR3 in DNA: TGTGCCAGCAGCTTAGGCGTGGGCTCTAGCACAGATACGCAGTATTTT.

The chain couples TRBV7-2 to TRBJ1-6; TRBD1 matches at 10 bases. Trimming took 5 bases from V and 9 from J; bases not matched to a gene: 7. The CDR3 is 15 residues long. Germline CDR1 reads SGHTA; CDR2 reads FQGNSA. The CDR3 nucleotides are TGTGCCAGCAGCCCCTGGGACAGGGGTAGTTCACCCCTCCACTTT. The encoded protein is CASSPWDRGSSPLHF.

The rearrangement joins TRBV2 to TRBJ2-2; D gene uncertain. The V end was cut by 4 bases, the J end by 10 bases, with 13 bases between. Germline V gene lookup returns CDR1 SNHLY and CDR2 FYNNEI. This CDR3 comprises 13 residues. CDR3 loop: CASSATLALELFF. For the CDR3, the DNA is TGTGCCAGCAGTGCCACCCTCGCCTTGGAGCTGTTTTTT.

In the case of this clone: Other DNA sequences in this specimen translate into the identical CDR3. CDR3 in amino acids: CASSPGQTNTEAFF. As DNA, the CDR3 is TGTGCCAGCTCGCCCGGGCAAACTAACACTGAAGCTTTCTTT. J is TRBJ1-1 and V is TRBV18, with D unresolved. Germline CDR1 reads KGHSH; CDR2 reads LQKENI. The CDR3 contains 14 residues. With 6 bases removed from V and 2 bases from J, the gap between germline ends came to 13 bases.

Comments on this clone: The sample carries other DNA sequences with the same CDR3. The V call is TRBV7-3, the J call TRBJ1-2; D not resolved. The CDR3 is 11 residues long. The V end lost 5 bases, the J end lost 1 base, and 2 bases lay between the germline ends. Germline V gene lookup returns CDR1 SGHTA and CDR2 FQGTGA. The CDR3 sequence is CASSLNYGYTF. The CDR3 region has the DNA TGTGCCAGCAGCCTTAACTATGGCTACACCTTC.

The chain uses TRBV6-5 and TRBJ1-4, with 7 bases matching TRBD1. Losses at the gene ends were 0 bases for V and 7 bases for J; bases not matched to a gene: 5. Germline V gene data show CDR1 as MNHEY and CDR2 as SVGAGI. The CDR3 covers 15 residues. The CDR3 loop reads CASSYSKGAREKLFF. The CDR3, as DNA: TGTGCCAGCAGTTACTCGAAGGGGGCGCGTGAAAAACTGTTTTTT.

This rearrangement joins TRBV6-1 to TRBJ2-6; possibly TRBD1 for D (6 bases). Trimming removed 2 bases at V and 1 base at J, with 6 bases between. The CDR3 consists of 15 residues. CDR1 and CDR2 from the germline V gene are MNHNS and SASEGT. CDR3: CASSETGSGANVLTF. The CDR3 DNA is TGTGCCAGCAGTGAAACAGGGTCTGGGGCCAACGTCCTGACTTTC.

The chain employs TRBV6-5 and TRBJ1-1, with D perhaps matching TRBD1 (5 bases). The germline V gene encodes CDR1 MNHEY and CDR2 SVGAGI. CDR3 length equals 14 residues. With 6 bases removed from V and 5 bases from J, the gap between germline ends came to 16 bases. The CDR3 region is CASRPGGSRTEAFF. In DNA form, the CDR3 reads TGTGCCAGCAGACCCGGGGGGAGTCGTACTGAAGCTTTCTTT.

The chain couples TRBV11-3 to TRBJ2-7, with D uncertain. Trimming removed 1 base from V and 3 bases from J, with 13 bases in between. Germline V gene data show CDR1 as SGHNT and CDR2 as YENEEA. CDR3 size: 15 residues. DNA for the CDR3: TGTGCCAGCAGCTTAGGTGAGGTCCCCCACTACGAGCAGTACTTC. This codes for CASSLGEVPHYEQYF.

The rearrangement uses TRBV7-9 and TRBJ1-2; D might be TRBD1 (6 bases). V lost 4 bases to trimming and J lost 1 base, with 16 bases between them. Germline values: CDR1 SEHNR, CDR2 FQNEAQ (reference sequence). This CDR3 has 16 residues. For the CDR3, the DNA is TGTGCCAGCAGCTCCGCAGGGACACGAATTAACTATGGCTACACCTTC. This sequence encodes CASSSAGTRINYGYTF. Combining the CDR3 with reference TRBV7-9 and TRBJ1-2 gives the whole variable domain DTGVSQNPRHKITKRGQNVTFRCDPISEHNRLYWYRQTLGQGPEFLTYFQNEAQLEKSRLLSDRFSAERPKGSFSTLEIQRTEQGDSAMYLCASSSAGTRINYGYTFGSGTRLTVV.

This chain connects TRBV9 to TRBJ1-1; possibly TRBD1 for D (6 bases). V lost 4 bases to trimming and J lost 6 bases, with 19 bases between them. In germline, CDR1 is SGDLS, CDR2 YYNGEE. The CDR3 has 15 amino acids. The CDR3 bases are TGTGCCAGCAGCCCTTCGGGGGGGCGCAATGCTGAAGCTTTCTTT. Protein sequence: CASSPSGGRNAEAFF.

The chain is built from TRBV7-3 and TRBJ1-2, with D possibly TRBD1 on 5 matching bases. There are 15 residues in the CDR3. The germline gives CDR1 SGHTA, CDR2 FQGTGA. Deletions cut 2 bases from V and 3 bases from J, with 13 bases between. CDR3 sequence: CASSLGDPAHYGYTF. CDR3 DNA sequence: TGTGCCAGCAGCTTAGGGGACCCGGCCCACTATGGCTACACCTTC.

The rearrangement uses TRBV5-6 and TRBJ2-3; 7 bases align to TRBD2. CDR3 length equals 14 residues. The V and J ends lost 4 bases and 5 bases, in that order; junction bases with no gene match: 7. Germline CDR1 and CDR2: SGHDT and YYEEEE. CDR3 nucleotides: TGTGCCAGCAGCCGGACTAGTGGATTAGATACGCAGTATTTT. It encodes CASSRTSGLDTQYF.

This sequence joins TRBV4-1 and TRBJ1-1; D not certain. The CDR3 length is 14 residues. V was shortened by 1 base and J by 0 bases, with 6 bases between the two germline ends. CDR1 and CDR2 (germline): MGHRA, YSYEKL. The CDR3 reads CASSQVSVNTEAFF. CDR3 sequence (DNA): TGCGCCAGCAGCCAAGTGTCTGTGAACACTGAAGCTTTCTTT.

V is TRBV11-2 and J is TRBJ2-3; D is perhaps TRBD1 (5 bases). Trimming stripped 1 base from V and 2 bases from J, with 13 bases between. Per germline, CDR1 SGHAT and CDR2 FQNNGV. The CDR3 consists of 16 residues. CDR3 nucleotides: TGTGCCAGCAGCTTAGCAGGGAACAGTCACACAGATACGCAGTATTTT. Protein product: CASSLAGNSHTDTQYF.

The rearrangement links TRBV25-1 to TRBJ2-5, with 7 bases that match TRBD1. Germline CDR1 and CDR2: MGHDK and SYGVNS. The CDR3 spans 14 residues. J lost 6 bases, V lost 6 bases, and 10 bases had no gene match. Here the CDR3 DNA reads TGTGCCAGCAGAGAGTCAGGGGGTCCAAAGACCCAGTACTTC. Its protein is CASRESGGPKTQYF.